Below, 31 T cell receptor beta chains from the same sample are listed, as sequenced in a study of blood T cell repertoires in COVID-19. Clones were sequenced by immunoSEQ multiplex PCR, and TCRdb holds only the in-frame ones, with some missing. The sample yields 110,000 to 150,000 clones, around 86% seen once. Sequencing input: PBMCs or T cells enriched from blood (not recorded which). Source of these receptors: a man aged 50 to 59 who had recovered from COVID-19.

The rearrangement joins TRBV3-1 (or the pseudogene TRBV3-2) to TRBJ2-4; TRBD2 might be the D (5 bases). The V gene lost 4 bases and the J gene lost 1 base, with 17 bases spanning the gap. The CDR3 runs to 17 residues. Looked up from germline, CDR1 is LGHDT and CDR2 is YNNKEL (reference sequence). The CDR3 nucleotides read TGTGCCAGCAGCCGAACCCGGGATTCCGACGCCAAAAACATTCAGTACTTC. Protein product: CASSRTRDSDAKNIQYF.

The chain couples TRBV3-1 (or the pseudogene TRBV3-2) to TRBJ1-3, with D perhaps matching TRBD1 (6 bases). V dropped 4 bases and J dropped 2 bases, with 15 bases sitting between them. The CDR3 is 16 amino acids. CDR1 is LGHDT, CDR2 YNNKEL, per germline (reference sequence). The CDR3 protein is CASSPLGGLAGNTIYF. CDR3 nucleotides: TGTGCCAGCAGCCCCCTGGGGGGGCTGGCTGGAAACACCATATATTTT.

This clone was observed a single time. CDR3 sequence (DNA): TGTGCCAGCAGTTACTCAGGGGGACAGAATTCACCCCTCCACTTT. It encodes CASSYSGGQNSPLHF. This rearrangement joins TRBV6-5 to TRBJ1-6, with TRBD1 matching 7 bases. V shed 0 bases and J 7 bases; nucleotides not matched to a gene: 3. This CDR3 region has 15 residues. CDR1 and CDR2 (germline): MNHEY, SVGAGI.

V usage is TRBV6-5 and J usage is TRBJ1-1, with D unresolved. This CDR3 contains 13 residues. Germline CDR1 MNHEY, CDR2 SVGAGI. The V and J ends lost 2 bases and 1 base respectively, with 5 bases between them. The CDR3 loop reads CASSYERNTEAFF. CDR3 sequence (DNA): TGTGCCAGCAGTTACGAGAGGAACACTGAAGCTTTCTTT.

The chain carries TRBV9 and TRBJ1-6; D remains ambiguous. CDR1 SGDLS and CDR2 YYNGEE come from the germline V gene. The V and J ends lost 0 bases and 0 bases respectively, with 10 bases between them. This CDR3 contains 17 residues. In nucleotides, the CDR3 is TGTGCCAGCAGCGTAGATTCGGGGAGCTCCTATAATTCACCCCTCCACTTT. Translation: CASSVDSGSSYNSPLHF. Together with reference TRBV9 and TRBJ1-6, the CDR3 gives the full variable domain: DSGVTQTPKHLITATGQRVTLRCSPRSGDLSVYWYQQSLDQGLQFLIQYYNGEERAKGNILERFSAQQFPDLHSELNLSSLELGDSALYFCASSVDSGSSYNSPLHFGNGTRLTVT.

V and J are TRBV11-1 and TRBJ1-2; 12 bases agree with TRBD1. The CDR3 runs to 13 residues. Trimming removed 4 bases from V and 8 bases from J; junction bases left unmatched: 2. CDR1 is SGHAT, CDR2 FQDESV, per germline (reference sequence). The CDR3 nucleotides are TGTGCCAGCAGCTGGGACAGGGGGCAAGGCTACACCTTC. Translating gives CASSWDRGQGYTF.

The rearrangement joins TRBV10-2 to TRBJ1-5; maybe TRBD1 (5 bases). The CDR3 is 13 amino acids. Deletions cut 6 bases from V and 5 bases from J, with 11 bases between. Germline CDR1 is WSHSY and CDR2 is SAAADI. The CDR3 spells CASSSRVDQPQHF. Written as DNA, the CDR3 is TGCGCCAGCAGCAGCAGGGTTGATCAGCCCCAGCATTTT.

Concerning this clone itself: Relative to the germline gene, one junction end is altered; a read error may explain this. The rearrangement joins TRBV24-1 to TRBJ2-7; the D gene is possibly TRBD1 (5 bases). Per the germline V gene, CDR1 is KGHDR and CDR2 is SFDVKD. There are 10 residues in the CDR3. CDR3 DNA: TGTGCCACCAGTGCGGGCAGGGTCCCCTTC. Its protein is CATSAGRVPF.

The CDR3 DNA sequence: TGTGCCAGTAGTATGAGACAACAAGCCGGCAATCAGCCCCAGCATTTT. This encodes CASSMRQQAGNQPQHF. The rearrangement joins TRBV19 to TRBJ1-5; unclear D gene. The CDR3 is made up of 16 amino acids. Per the germline V gene, CDR1 is LNHDA and CDR2 is SQIVND (reference sequence). V shed 3 bases and J shed 2 bases, with 14 bases lying between them.

The sample holds one count of this clone. The chain is built from TRBV7-2 and TRBJ1-2; TRBD1 agrees at 7 bases. V shed 1 base and J 0 bases; nucleotides not matched to a gene: 5. Germline CDR1 is SGHTA and CDR2 is FQGNSA. The CDR3 has 16 amino acids. CDR3 loop: CASSLGGTASNYGYTF. In nucleotides, the CDR3 is TGTGCCAGCAGCTTAGGCGGGACAGCTTCTAACTATGGCTACACCTTC.

This chain connects TRBV6-5 to TRBJ1-1; 7 bases agree with TRBD1. CDR3 size: 13 residues. The germline V gene encodes CDR1 MNHEY and CDR2 SVGAGI. V was pared by 7 bases and J by 5 bases, with 7 bases of the junction left unmatched. The CDR3 loop reads CASKSHRGTEAFF. CDR3 DNA: TGTGCCAGCAAATCCCACAGGGGAACTGAAGCTTTCTTT.

The chain joins TRBV19 to TRBJ2-2, with 9 bases that match TRBD1. Germline CDR1 is LNHDA and CDR2 is SQIVND (reference sequence). V lost 6 bases, J lost 3 bases, and 2 bases stayed unmatched. This CDR3 is 14 amino acids long. The CDR3 nucleotides read TGTGCCAGTAGCCGGGACAGGGACACCGGGGAGCTGTTTTTT. Translated, it gives CASSRDRDTGELFF. The variable domain in full, with the rest retrieved from reference TRBV19 and TRBJ2-2, is DGGITQSPKYLFRKEGQNVTLSCEQNLNHDAMYWYRQDPGQGLRLIYYSQIVNDFQKGDIAEGYSVSREKKESFPLTVTSAQKNPTAFYLCASSRDRDTGELFFGEGSRLTVL.

The chain joins TRBV5-1 to TRBJ2-3, with D tentatively TRBD1 (5 bases). V was cut by 4 bases and J by 1 base, with 7 bases left in between. CDR3 length: 13 amino acids. CDR1 is SGHRS, CDR2 YFSETQ, per germline. The CDR3 DNA sequence: TGCGCCAGCAGCCCACAGGGCACAGATACGCAGTATTTT. It codes for CASSPQGTDTQYF.

The chain employs TRBV7-2 and TRBJ1-1, with 8 bases fitting TRBD1. The CDR3 extends over 11 amino acids. Germline V gives CDR1 SGHTA, CDR2 FQGNSA. The trim removed 6 bases at V and 7 bases at J, leaving 1 base unmatched. CDR3 sequence: CASRGQGEAFF. The DNA of the CDR3 is TGTGCCAGCAGAGGACAGGGTGAAGCTTTCTTT.

This chain uses TRBV5-8 with TRBJ1-1, with a possible D match to TRBD1 (6 bases). The CDR3 consists of 16 residues. Trimming pared 0 bases from V and 4 bases from J, leaving 16 bases between. Germline-derived CDR1 and CDR2 are SGHTS and YDEGEE. In DNA, the CDR3 is TGTGCCAGCAGCTTGGGGCAGGGGAAATGGAGCACTGAAGCTTTCTTT. Amino acids: CASSLGQGKWSTEAFF.

The J gene is TRBJ1-1, the V gene TRBV4-2, with TRBD1 as a possible D gene (6 bases). Germline loops: CDR1 LGHNA, CDR2 YNFKEQ. Trimming took 7 bases from V and 3 from J, leaving 15 bases between them. The CDR3 extends over 14 amino acids. In DNA, the CDR3 is TGTGCCAGCAATATAGGGGGGGGAGACACTGAAGCTTTCTTT. Its protein is CASNIGGGDTEAFF.

This clone was picked up one time. The same CDR3 is also encoded by other DNA sequences in this sample. J is TRBJ1-6 and V is TRBV5-1; 8 bases are a match to TRBD1. The germline V gene encodes CDR1 SGHRS and CDR2 YFSETQ. The CDR3 covers 14 residues. After removal of 4 bases from V and 6 bases from J, the junction contained 3 bases not matched to a gene. CDR3 region: CASSPGQGNSPLHF. The CDR3 DNA reads TGCGCCAGCAGCCCCGGACAGGGTAATTCACCCCTCCACTTT.

V usage is TRBV3-1 (or the pseudogene TRBV3-2) and J usage is TRBJ1-4; D may be TRBD1 (6 bases). Trimming stripped 1 base from V and 2 bases from J, with 11 bases between. This CDR3 is 16 amino acids long. CDR1 LGHDT and CDR2 YNNKEL come from the germline V gene (reference sequence). The CDR3 reads CASSQGTGFTNEKLFF. The CDR3 region has the DNA TGTGCCAGCAGCCAAGGAACAGGGTTTACTAATGAAAAACTGTTTTTT.

This sequence joins TRBV28 and TRBJ1-4, with 8 nucleotides matching TRBD1. Germline trimming cut 6 bases from V and 8 bases from J; bases unmatched to any gene: 8. CDR3 size: 14 residues. The germline gives CDR1 MDHEN, CDR2 SYDVKM. The CDR3 loop is CASSQTGVGEKLFF. The DNA for the CDR3 is TGTGCCAGCAGCCAGACAGGGGTTGGGGAAAAACTGTTTTTT.

The rearrangement joins TRBV28 to TRBJ2-2; D is unclear. Germline values: CDR1 MDHEN, CDR2 SYDVKM. The length of the CDR3 is 14 residues. Trimming left V 8 bases short and J 0 bases short, with 10 bases between. The CDR3 is CASFQAPNTGELFF. CDR3 sequence (DNA): TGTGCCAGCTTCCAGGCCCCGAACACCGGGGAGCTGTTTTTT. Combining the CDR3 with reference TRBV28 and TRBJ2-2 gives the whole variable domain DVKVTQSSRYLVKRTGEKVFLECVQDMDHENMFWYRQDPGLGLRLIYFSYDVKMKEKGDIPEGYSVSREKKERFSLILESASTNQTSMYLCASFQAPNTGELFFGEGSRLTVL.

This clone has a handful of counts. This chain connects TRBV11-3 to TRBJ1-5; perhaps TRBD1 as D (5 bases). The V and J ends lost 1 base and 0 bases respectively, with 22 bases between them. The CDR3 contains 20 residues. Germline CDR1 SGHNT, CDR2 YENEEA. The CDR3 loop is CASSLASVMREGRSNQPQHF. CDR3 nucleotide sequence: TGTGCCAGCAGCTTAGCCAGTGTGATGAGGGAGGGACGTAGCAATCAGCCCCAGCATTTT.

The V and J genes are TRBV5-5 and TRBJ1-3; tentative D call: TRBD1 (5 bases). V dropped 4 bases and J dropped 2 bases, with 13 bases sitting between them. CDR3 length equals 15 residues. Germline CDR1 reads SGHKS; CDR2 reads YYEKEE (reference sequence). CDR3 residues: CASSVEGTAGNTIYF. In DNA, the CDR3 is TGTGCCAGCAGCGTAGAGGGGACTGCTGGAAACACCATATATTTT.

The V call is TRBV11-3, the J call TRBJ1-4; tentative D call: TRBD1 (5 bases). Germline CDR1 SGHNT, CDR2 YENEEA. Trimming cost V 3 bases and J 8 bases, with 22 bases left between them. The CDR3 has 17 residues. CDR3 amino acids: CASSFGGTVRIREKLFF. DNA of the CDR3: TGTGCCAGCAGCTTTGGGGGGACCGTGAGGATTCGGGAAAAACTGTTTTTT. Based on the CDR3 plus reference TRBV11-3 and TRBJ1-4, the full variable domain is EAGVVQSPRYKIIEKKQPVAFWCNPISGHNTLYWYLQNLGQGPELLIRYENEEAVDDSQLPKDRFSAERLKGVDSTLKIQPAELGDSAVYLCASSFGGTVRIREKLFFGSGTQLSVL.

This CDR3 is CSVDPQGSGGYTF. The CDR3 DNA reads TGCAGCGTTGACCCTCAGGGCTCGGGTGGCTACACCTTC. The rearrangement joins TRBV29-1 to TRBJ1-2, with D maybe TRBD1 (5 bases). The CDR3 has 13 residues. Deletions cut 3 bases from V and 7 bases from J, with 15 bases between. Per germline, CDR1 SQVTM and CDR2 ANQGSEA. The full variable domain, completed using reference TRBV29-1 and TRBJ1-2, is SAVISQKPSRDICQRGTSLTIQCQVDSQVTMMFWYRQQPGQSLTLIATANQGSEATYESGFVIDKFPISRPNLTFSTLTVSNMSPEDSSIYLCSVDPQGSGGYTFGSGTRLTVV.

CDR3 sequence: CASSLSGSYNEQFF. The CDR3 nucleotides read TGTGCCAGCAGTTTGAGCGGGAGTTACAATGAGCAGTTCTTC. The chain uses TRBV28 and TRBJ2-1; 8 bases align to TRBD2. This CDR3 region has 14 residues. The J segment lost 4 bases and the V segment lost 3 bases, leaving 2 bases of the junction unmatched. The germline V gene has CDR1 MDHEN and CDR2 SYDVKM.

The CDR3 loop reads CASRTDRGSNEQYF. CDR3 coding DNA: TGTGCCAGCAGAACGGACAGGGGGTCTAACGAGCAGTACTTC. J is TRBJ2-7 and V is TRBV6-5; 10 nucleotides agree with TRBD1. V shed 6 bases and J 5 bases; nucleotides not matched to a gene: 7. The CDR3 has 14 residues. Germline values: CDR1 MNHEY, CDR2 SVGAGI.

The chain's CDR3 is CASSEAGRPNEKLFF. The CDR3 DNA reads TGTGCCAGCAGTGAAGCGGGGAGGCCTAATGAAAAACTGTTTTTT. The chain has TRBV2 and TRBJ1-4; D unclear. V shed 0 bases and J shed 3 bases, with 8 bases lying between them. Germline assignment: CDR1 SNHLY and CDR2 FYNNEI. This CDR3 has 15 amino acids.

The chain couples TRBV6-6 to TRBJ2-7, with TRBD1 as a possible D gene (5 bases). The CDR3 totals 17 residues. Germline V gene data show CDR1 as MNHNY and CDR2 as SVGAGI (reference sequence). Trimming took off 6 bases at V and 0 bases at J, with 21 bases between the two ends. CDR3 loop: CASSRVRKGAASYEQYF. The CDR3 DNA reads as TGTGCCAGCAGCCGAGTACGAAAAGGGGCCGCCTCCTACGAGCAGTACTTC.

This chain uses TRBV7-9 with TRBJ2-7; D possibly corresponds to TRBD1 (6 bases). Trimming pared 4 bases from V and 4 bases from J, leaving 14 bases between. Germline V gene lookup returns CDR1 SEHNR and CDR2 FQNEAQ (reference sequence). The CDR3 length is 14 residues. DNA of the CDR3: TGTGCCAGCAGCTGGCTCGAGGGGGAGTACGAGCAGTACTTC. Protein product: CASSWLEGEYEQYF. Complete variable domain (other parts from reference TRBV7-9 and TRBJ2-7): DTGVSQNPRHKITKRGQNVTFRCDPISEHNRLYWYRQTLGQGPEFLTYFQNEAQLEKSRLLSDRFSAERPKGSFSTLEIQRTEQGDSAMYLCASSWLEGEYEQYFGPGTRLTVT.

V is TRBV27 and J is TRBJ1-1, with D possibly being TRBD1 (5 bases). Looked up from germline, CDR1 is MNHEY and CDR2 is SMNVEV (reference sequence). This CDR3 contains 14 residues. V was trimmed by 1 base and J by 2 bases, leaving 8 bases between them. The CDR3 DNA reads as TGTGCCAGCAGTTTATACGGACAAAACACTGAAGCTTTCTTT. It codes for CASSLYGQNTEAFF.

The genes are TRBV7-2 and TRBJ1-2; D might be TRBD1 (6 bases). This CDR3 contains 14 residues. V was clipped by 5 bases and J by 5 bases, with 15 bases between them. Per germline, CDR1 SGHTA and CDR2 FQGNSA. CDR3 region: CASSLGAYIYGYTF. CDR3 in DNA: TGTGCCAGCAGCCTGGGGGCGTACATATATGGCTACACCTTC.